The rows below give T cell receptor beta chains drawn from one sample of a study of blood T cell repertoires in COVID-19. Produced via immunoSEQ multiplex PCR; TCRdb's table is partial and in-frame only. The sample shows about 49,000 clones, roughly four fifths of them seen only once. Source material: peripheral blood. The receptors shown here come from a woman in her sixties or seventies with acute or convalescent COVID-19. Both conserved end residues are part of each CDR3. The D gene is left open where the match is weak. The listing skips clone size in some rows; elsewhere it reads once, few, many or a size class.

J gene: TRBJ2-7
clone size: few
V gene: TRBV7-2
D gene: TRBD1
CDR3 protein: CASSPGQGAYEQYF
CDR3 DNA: TGTGCCAGCAGCCCGGGACAGGGGGCCTACGAGCAGTACTTC

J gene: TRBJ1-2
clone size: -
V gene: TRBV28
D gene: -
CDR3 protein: CASSLRGLYGYTF
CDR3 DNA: TGTGCCAGCAGCCTCAGGGGCCTCTATGGCTACACCTTC

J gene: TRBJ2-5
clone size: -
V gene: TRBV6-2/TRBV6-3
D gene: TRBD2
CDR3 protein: CASSFVAGGWETQYF
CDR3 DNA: TGTGCCAGCAGTTTCGTAGCGGGAGGGTGGGAGACCCAGTACTTC

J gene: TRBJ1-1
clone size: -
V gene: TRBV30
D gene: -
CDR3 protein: CAWSGIGANAEAFF
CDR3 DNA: TGTGCCTGGAGTGGCATTGGGGCTAACGCTGAAGCTTTCTTT

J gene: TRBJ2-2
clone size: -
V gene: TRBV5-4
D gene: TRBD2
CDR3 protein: CASSLGAGATAGELFF
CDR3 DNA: TGTGCCAGCAGCTTGGGCGCGGGAGCGACGGCCGGGGAGCTGTTTTTT

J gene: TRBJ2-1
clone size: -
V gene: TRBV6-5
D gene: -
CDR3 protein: CASSPQGRSYNEQFF
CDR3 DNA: TGTGCCAGCAGTCCCCAGGGGCGCTCCTACAATGAGCAGTTCTTC

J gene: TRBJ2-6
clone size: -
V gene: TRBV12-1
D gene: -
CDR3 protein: CASSFRLAGESGANVLTF
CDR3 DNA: TGTGCCAGCAGCTTCCGACTAGCGGGAGAGTCTGGGGCCAACGTCCTGACTTTC

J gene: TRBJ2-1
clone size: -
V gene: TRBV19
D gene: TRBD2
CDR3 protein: CASSRGGAYNEQFF
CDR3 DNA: TGTGCCAGTAGTCGGGGGGGGGCCTACAATGAGCAGTTCTTC

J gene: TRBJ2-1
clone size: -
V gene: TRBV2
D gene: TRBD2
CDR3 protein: CASSDVTSGSNEQFF
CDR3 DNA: TGTGCCAGCAGTGATGTTACTAGCGGGAGCAATGAGCAGTTCTTC

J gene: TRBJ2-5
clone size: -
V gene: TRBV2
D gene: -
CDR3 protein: CASSRGQETQYF
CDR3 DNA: TGTGCCAGCTCGCGAGGACAAGAGACCCAGTACTTC

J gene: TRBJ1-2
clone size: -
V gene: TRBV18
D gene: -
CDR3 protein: CASSPIEDYGYTF
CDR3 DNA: TGTGCCAGCTCACCGATTGAGGACTATGGCTACACCTTC

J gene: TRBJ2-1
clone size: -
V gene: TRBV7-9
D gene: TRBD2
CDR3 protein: CASSSLTSGGYNEQFF
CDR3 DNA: TGTGCCAGCAGCTCCCTTACTAGCGGGGGCTACAATGAGCAGTTCTTC

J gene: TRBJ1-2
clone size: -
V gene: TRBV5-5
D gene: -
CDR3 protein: CASSLGGMVYGYTF
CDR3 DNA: TGTGCCAGCAGCTTAGGGGGTATGGTCTATGGCTACACCTTC

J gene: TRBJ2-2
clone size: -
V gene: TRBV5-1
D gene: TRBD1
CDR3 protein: CASSSRDRRNTGELFF
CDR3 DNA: TGCGCCAGCAGCTCCCGGGACAGGCGCAACACCGGGGAGCTGTTTTTT

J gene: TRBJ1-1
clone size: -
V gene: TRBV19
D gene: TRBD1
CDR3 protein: CASSIPGQGMTEAFF
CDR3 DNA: TGTGCCAGTAGTATCCCGGGACAGGGAATGACTGAAGCTTTCTTT

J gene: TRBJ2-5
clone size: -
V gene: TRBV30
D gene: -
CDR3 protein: CAWSGRFQETQYF
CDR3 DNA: TGTGCCTGGAGTGGGCGGTTCCAAGAGACCCAGTACTTC

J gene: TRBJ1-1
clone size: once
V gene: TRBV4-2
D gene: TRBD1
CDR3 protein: CASSNNRDSLTEAFF
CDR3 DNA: TGTGCCAGCAGCAATAACCGGGACAGCCTAACTGAAGCTTTCTTT

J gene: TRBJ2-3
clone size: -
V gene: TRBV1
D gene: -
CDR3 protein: CTSSQDLSRGITDTQYF
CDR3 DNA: TGCACCAGCAGCCAAGATTTGAGCAGGGGAATCACAGATACGCAGTATTTT

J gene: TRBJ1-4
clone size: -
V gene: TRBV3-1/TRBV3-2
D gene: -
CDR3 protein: CASSRVGVGGEKLFF
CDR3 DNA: TGTGCCAGCAGCCGAGTCGGGGTCGGGGGGGAAAAACTGTTTTTT

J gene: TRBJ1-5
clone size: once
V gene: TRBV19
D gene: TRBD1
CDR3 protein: CASKGDRVYQQDQPQHF
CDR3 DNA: TGTGCCAGCAAAGGGGACAGGGTCTATCAGCAGGATCAGCCCCAGCATTTT

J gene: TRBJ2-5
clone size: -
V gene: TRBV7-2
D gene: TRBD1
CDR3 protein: CASVTRTGGMTETQYF
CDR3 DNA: TGTGCCAGCGTGACCAGGACAGGGGGCATGACAGAGACCCAGTACTTC

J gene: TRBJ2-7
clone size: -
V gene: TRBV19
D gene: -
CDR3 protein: CASSIGDTYEQYF
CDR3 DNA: TGTGCCAGTAGTATTGGGGACACCTACGAGCAGTACTTC

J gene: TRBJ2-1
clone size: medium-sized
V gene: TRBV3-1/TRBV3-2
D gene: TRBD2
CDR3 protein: CASSQEFAGGGHEQFF
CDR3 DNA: TGTGCCAGCAGCCAAGAATTCGCGGGAGGGGGCCATGAGCAGTTCTTC

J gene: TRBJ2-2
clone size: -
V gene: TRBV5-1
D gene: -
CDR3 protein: CASSLSQGRNTGELFF
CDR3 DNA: TGCGCCAGCAGCTTGAGTCAGGGGCGGAACACCGGGGAGCTGTTTTTT

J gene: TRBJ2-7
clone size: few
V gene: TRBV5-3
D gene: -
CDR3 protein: CARSLTVTSLEQYF
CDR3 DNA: TGTGCCAGAAGCTTGACAGTCACTTCTCTGGAGCAGTACTTC

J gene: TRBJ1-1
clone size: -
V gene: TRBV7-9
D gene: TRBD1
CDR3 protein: CASSRRTGGPNEAFF
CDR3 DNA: TGTGCCAGCAGCCGCAGGACAGGCGGGCCGAATGAGGCTTTCTTT

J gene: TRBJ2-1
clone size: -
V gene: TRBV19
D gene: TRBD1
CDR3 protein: CASSIRGADRVGNEQFF
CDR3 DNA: TGTGCCAGTAGTATAAGGGGGGCGGACAGGGTGGGTAATGAGCAGTTCTTC

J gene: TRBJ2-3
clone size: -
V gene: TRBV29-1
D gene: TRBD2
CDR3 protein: CSVEERARGLAGGSTDTQYF
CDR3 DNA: TGCAGCGTTGAAGAGAGAGCTCGTGGACTAGCGGGAGGAAGCACAGATACGCAGTATTTT

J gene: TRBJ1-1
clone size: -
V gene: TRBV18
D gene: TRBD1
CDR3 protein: CASSPGTGANTEAFF
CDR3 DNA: TGTGCCAGCTCACCGGGGACAGGGGCGAACACTGAAGCTTTCTTT

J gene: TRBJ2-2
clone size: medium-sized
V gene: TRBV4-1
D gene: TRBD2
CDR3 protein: CASSQDRGLATGELFF
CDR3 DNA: TGCGCCAGCAGCCAAGATCGGGGACTAGCTACCGGGGAGCTGTTTTTT

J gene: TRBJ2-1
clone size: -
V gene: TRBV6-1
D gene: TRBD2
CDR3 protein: CASSETSGAYNEQFF
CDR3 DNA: TGTGCCAGCAGTGAAACTAGCGGGGCCTACAATGAGCAGTTCTTC